What follows is one TCR beta chain and its context. No antigen is known for it. This CDR3 has 14 residues. Germline lookup yields CDR1 MNHNS and CDR2 SASEGT. Trimming cost V 6 bases and J 2 bases, with 14 bases left between them. Both 60 Vbeta primers and 13 Jbeta primers went into the PCR. Original analysis: Approximately 10 million shared chains were among approximately 80 million unique TCR beta chains counted in a later analysis. Sequencing used immunoSEQ multiplex PCR; TCRdb keeps in-frame clones, though not all of them. V and J calls and clone size are as listed in that table; D and trimming were resolved from the DNA. Among some 120,000 clones listed, approximately 81% were seen once. This sample is drawn from a study of cytomegalovirus exposure and HLA in healthy donors. Looking at the study overall: Among around 170 million T cells, an earlier analysis found 90 million to 130 million unique TCR beta sequences.

Study observations and caveats: Most CMV-associated TCR beta chains appeared HLA-restricted in a later analysis. Reportedly, TCR beta sequences accurately predicted HLA-A and HLA-B alleles in most subjects.

This clonotype was obtained from a man between 18 and 29 years old in good health and CMV-seronegative. The sample consisted of PBMCs. The gene calls are TRBV6-1 and TRBJ2-7; D perhaps matches TRBD1 (6 bases). The CDR3 is CASRAVGDTYEQYF. Written as DNA, the CDR3 is TGTGCCAGCAGAGCTGTCGGGGACACCTACGAGCAGTACTTC.